This T cell receptor beta chain was retrieved from a study of cytomegalovirus exposure and HLA in healthy donors. A note on this clone: Its antigen is as yet unknown.

The PCR contained 60 Vbeta and 13 Jbeta primers. TCRdb keeps only in-frame clones here, not all; method: immunoSEQ multiplex PCR. The sample holds over 150,000 clones; around 80% are singletons and the top ten take approximately 5.6%. Study-wide points: In presence/absence analyses, roughly uniform sequencing depth across donors was assumed. Highly shared sequence variants in one cluster were likely a sequencing artifact.

Sequencing was performed on PBMCs. This clonotype originated in a middle-aged woman in good health and CMV-seropositive.

DNA of the CDR3: TGTGCCAGCAGCGTACCCGGGACAGGGTCTCCCTATGGCTACACCTTC. Its translation: CASSVPGTGSPYGYTF. The chain has TRBV13 and TRBJ1-2; 9 bases map to TRBD1. This CDR3 comprises 16 residues. With 5 bases clipped from V and 4 bases from J, the junction kept 11 bases outside the gene matches. In germline, CDR1 is PRHDT, CDR2 FYEKMQ (reference sequence). The full variable domain, its missing parts supplied by reference TRBV13 and TRBJ1-2, is AAGVIQSPRHLIKEKRETATLKCYPIPRHDTVYWYQQGPGQDPQFLISFYEKMQSDKGSIPDRFSAQQFSDYHSELNMSSLELGDSALYFCASSVPGTGSPYGYTFGSGTRLTVV.